What follows are 10 T cell receptor beta chains derived from one specimen sequenced in a study of breast tumors, draining lymph nodes, adjacent tissues. The lymph nodes were axillary draining lymph nodes from breast cancer patients. Using its own MiXCR run on the multiplex PCR reads, TCRdb lists one record per CDR3 protein. Of some 97,000 distinct CDR3 sequences listed, approximately 21% were seen once; the top ten hold more than 0.9%. Sequenced material: axillary lymph node tissue. These receptor sequences come from a female donor with breast cancer. Some clones in this sample may be carry-over from other donors' samples.

This clonotype was recorded many times. The rearrangement links TRBV7-9 to TRBJ1-5; TRBD1 matches 12 bases. This CDR3 has 12 amino acids. Germline V gene lookup returns CDR1 SEHNR and CDR2 FQNEAQ (reference sequence). Losses at the gene ends were 5 bases for V and 16 bases for J; bases not matched to a gene: 6. The DNA for the CDR3 is TGTGCCAGCAGCCACGGGACAGGGGGCTTCCATTTT. It encodes CASSHGTGGFHF. The whole variable domain, filled in from reference TRBV7-9 and TRBJ1-5, reads DTGVSQNPRHKITKRGQNVTFRCDPISEHNRLYWYRQTLGQGPEFLTYFQNEAQLEKSRLLSDRFSAERPKGSFSTLEIQRTEQGDSAMYLCASSHGTGGFHFGDGTRLSIL.

This clonotype showed up many times. The rearrangement uses TRBV7-9 and TRBJ2-7; 8 nucleotides align to TRBD2. V lost 5 bases and J lost 9; bases outside the gene matches: 6. The CDR3 consists of 12 residues. Germline assignment: CDR1 SEHNR and CDR2 FQNEAQ (reference sequence). Here the CDR3 DNA reads TGTGCCAGCAGCCCCGGGACTAGTGCGCAGTACTTC. Protein product: CASSPGTSAQYF.

This clonotype was recorded many times. The V call is TRBV6-5, the J call TRBJ2-7, with TRBD1 as a possible D gene (6 bases). V lost 5 bases and J 3 bases, leaving 11 bases between the germline ends. Germline CDR1 and CDR2: MNHEY and SVGAGI. The CDR3 length is 13 residues. CDR3 in DNA: TGTGCCAGCAGTCTACAGGGACGCTACGAGCAGTACTTC. Its protein product is CASSLQGRYEQYF.

This clonotype was observed many times. The chain has TRBV5-1 and TRBJ2-7; no clear D. The CDR3 is 12 residues long. Germline V gene lookup returns CDR1 SGHRS and CDR2 YFSETQ. V was pared by 3 bases and J by 7 bases, with 11 bases between. The CDR3 DNA reads as TGCGCCAGCAGCTCCGAGTCCCAAGAGCAGTACTTC. Its translation: CASSSESQEQYF.

In its sample, this clonotype was seen many times. V is TRBV12-3 or TRBV12-4 and J is TRBJ2-5, with no clear D. This CDR3 has 14 residues. The ends were cut back, 5 bases at V and 5 bases at J, with 15 bases in the middle. DNA of the CDR3: TGTGCCAGCAGTAGTAGACGTGATGGGGAGACCCAGTACTTC. Its protein is CASSSRRDGETQYF.

The chain has TRBV7-9 and TRBJ1-2; D is ambiguous. Germline CDR1 reads SEHNR; CDR2 reads FQNEAQ (reference sequence). With 5 bases removed from V and 7 bases from J, the gap between germline ends came to 14 bases. This CDR3 has 13 amino acids. CDR3 loop: CASSEGIFGGYTF. The DNA for the CDR3 is TGTGCCAGCAGCGAAGGGATTTTCGGTGGCTACACCTTC.

The V gene is TRBV20-1, the J gene TRBJ2-7; TRBD2 might be the D (7 bases). This CDR3 is 16 amino acids long. V lost 0 bases, J lost 0 bases, and 15 bases lay in between. Germline-derived CDR1 and CDR2 are DFQATT and SNEGSKA (reference sequence). As DNA, the CDR3 is TGCAGTGCTAGAGATTTCAAGGGGGACTACTCCTACGAGCAGTACTTC. Its protein is CSARDFKGDYSYEQYF.

This clonotype appeared a single time. Since the CDR3 does not end with the conserved phenylalanine or tryptophan, this likely comes from a read error. The chain is built from TRBV14 and TRBJ1-2; D remains unclear. The CDR3 is 14 amino acids. Trimming shortened V by 1 base and J by 8 bases, and 14 bases separated the two germline ends. The V gene's germline CDR1 is SGHDN and CDR2 FVKESK. The CDR3 DNA follows: TGTGCCAGCAGCCAAGTTGCGCGGGTTGGCGGCTACACCTCC. As protein: CASSQVARVGGYTS.

This clonotype showed up many times. The CDR3 here is CASSLLTGTYEQYF. CDR3 coding DNA: TGTGCCAGCAGCTTACTAACAGGGACCTACGAGCAGTACTTC. The V and J genes are TRBV7-8 and TRBJ2-7; D perhaps matches TRBD1 (6 bases). Germline CDR1 SGHVS, CDR2 FQNEAQ. The length of the CDR3 is 14 residues. V was shortened by 2 bases and J by 2 bases, with 10 bases between the two germline ends.

This clonotype was seen repeatedly, ten times or more. The chain combines TRBV2 with TRBJ2-1; TRBD2 is a possible D gene (6 bases). Germline V gives CDR1 SNHLY, CDR2 FYNNEI. Trimming took off 1 base at V and 7 bases at J, with 11 bases between the two ends. The CDR3 totals 14 residues. Here the CDR3 reads CASSEVLAQNEQFF. The CDR3 DNA reads as TGTGCCAGCAGTGAAGTCCTAGCGCAGAATGAGCAGTTCTTC.